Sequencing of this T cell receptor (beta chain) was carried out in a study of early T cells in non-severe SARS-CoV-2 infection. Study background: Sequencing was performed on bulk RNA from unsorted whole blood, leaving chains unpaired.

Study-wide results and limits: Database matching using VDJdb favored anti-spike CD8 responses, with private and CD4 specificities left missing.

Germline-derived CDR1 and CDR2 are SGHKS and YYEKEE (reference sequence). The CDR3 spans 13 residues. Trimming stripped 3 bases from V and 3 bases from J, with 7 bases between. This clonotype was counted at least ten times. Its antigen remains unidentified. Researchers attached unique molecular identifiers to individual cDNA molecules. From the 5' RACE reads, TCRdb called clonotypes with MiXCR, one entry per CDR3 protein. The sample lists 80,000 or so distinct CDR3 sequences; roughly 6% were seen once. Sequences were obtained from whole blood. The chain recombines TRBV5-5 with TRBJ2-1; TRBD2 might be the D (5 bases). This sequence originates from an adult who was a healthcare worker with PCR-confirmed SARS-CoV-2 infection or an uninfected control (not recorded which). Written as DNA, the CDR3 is TGTGCCAGCAGCTCCCGGGACTACAATGAGCAGTTCTTC. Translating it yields CASSSRDYNEQFF.